The 13 T cell receptor beta chains given below trace back to one sample, sequenced in a study of human T cells and chemical hapten exposure. Unique molecular identifiers were attached to individual cDNA molecules within the library. TCRdb re-derived calls from the reads in MiXCR, one entry per CDR3 protein. The sample holds about 120,000 distinct CDR3 sequences, around 8.5% seen once. The total RNA was obtained from whole blood that was not fractionated. The sequenced material came from whole blood. The receptors shown here come from a human donor in good health. Some clones in this sample may be carry-over from other donors' samples.

This clonotype was observed a few times. This chain links TRBV24-1 with TRBJ2-5; 8 bases align to TRBD1. CDR1 is KGHDR, CDR2 SFDVKD, per germline. This CDR3 spans 15 amino acids. J was trimmed by 4 bases and V by 5 bases; bases with no gene match: 8. CDR3 nucleotide sequence: TGTGCCACCAGTGTTGGACAGGGAATCGGAGAGACCCAGTACTTC. This encodes CATSVGQGIGETQYF.

This clonotype was observed many times. CDR3 coding DNA: TGCAGCGTTGTCCTTGCCGGGACGAGGGGCTATGGCTACACCTTC. Protein sequence: CSVVLAGTRGYGYTF. V and J are TRBV29-1 and TRBJ1-2, with D maybe TRBD1 (5 bases). CDR1 is SQVTM and CDR2 is ANQGSEA in the germline V gene. V lost 4 bases, J lost 4 bases, and 19 bases lay in between. This CDR3 spans 15 amino acids.

Remarks on this clonotype: A much larger clonotype is one base distant, so this may be a read error. The chain links TRBV5-1 to TRBJ1-1, with 7 bases identical to TRBD1. CDR1 and CDR2 (germline): SGHRS, YFSETQ. The CDR3 consists of 13 residues. V was clipped by 1 base and J by 4 bases; unmatched bases: 1. In DNA form, the CDR3 reads TGCGCCAGCAGCTTGAAGGGGGCCACTGAAGCTTTCTTT. This gives the protein CASSLKGATEAFF.

The genes are TRBV4-1 and TRBJ2-2, with D tentatively TRBD1 (5 bases). From germline, CDR1 is MGHRA and CDR2 YSYEKL. Trimming removed 0 bases at V and 6 bases at J, with 11 bases between. This CDR3 has 15 amino acids. The CDR3: CASSQDEAGPGELFF. As DNA, the CDR3 is TGCGCCAGCAGCCAAGATGAAGCAGGGCCCGGGGAGCTGTTTTTT.

This chain joins TRBV7-3 and TRBJ2-3, with 8 bases aligning to TRBD2. Germline V gene data show CDR1 as SGHTA and CDR2 as FQGTGA. This CDR3 spans 15 amino acids. V was pared by 3 bases and J by 4 bases, with 6 bases of the junction left unmatched. The CDR3 nucleotides are TGTGCCAGCAGCTTCTCGGGGGGGCCCCCAGATACGCAGTATTTT. This encodes CASSFSGGPPDTQYF.

The sample holds many counts of this clonotype. The chain uses TRBV2 and TRBJ1-1; D is ambiguous. V lost 7 bases to trimming and J lost 5 bases, with 14 bases between them. This CDR3 comprises 13 residues. The germline CDR1 and CDR2 sequences are SNHLY and FYNNEI. This chain's CDR3 is CASNMKWGTEAFF. CDR3 bases: TGTGCCAGCAATATGAAGTGGGGAACTGAAGCTTTCTTT.

V gene TRBV5-5 combines with J gene TRBJ2-1; D gene unclear. The length of the CDR3 is 11 residues. V gave up 5 bases and J gave up 14 bases, with 14 bases separating them. CDR1 and CDR2 (germline): SGHKS, YYEKEE (reference sequence). CDR3 sequence (DNA): TGTGCCAGCAGGGATGGAGTTAAAGAGTTCTTC. Protein: CASRDGVKEFF.

The rearrangement joins TRBV6-5 to TRBJ1-4, with TRBD1 matching 7 bases. CDR3 length: 14 residues. V lost 5 bases, J lost 3 bases, and 3 bases stayed unmatched. Germline CDR1 MNHEY, CDR2 SVGAGI. The CDR3 reads CASSPDRANEKLFF. CDR3 coding DNA: TGTGCCAGCAGTCCTGACAGGGCTAATGAAAAACTGTTTTTT.

In this sample, this clonotype turned up a few times. V is TRBV4-1 and J is TRBJ2-7, with D maybe TRBD2 (7 bases). Germline assignment: CDR1 MGHRA and CDR2 YSYEKL. The germline V and J ends were trimmed by 4 bases and 5 bases, with 21 bases remaining between them. The CDR3 is 16 residues long. The CDR3 coding sequence is TGCGCCAGCAGCCCAAGGGAGGCAGGGGAGGGACACGAGCAGTACTTC. Translation: CASSPREAGEGHEQYF.

This clonotype was seen a few times. The chain joins TRBV18 to TRBJ2-7; 9 nucleotides agree with TRBD1. V dropped 1 base and J dropped 3; count of bases not matched to a gene: 1. The CDR3 has 14 amino acids. The germline V gene encodes CDR1 KGHSH and CDR2 LQKENI. CDR3 loop: CASSPQGQGYEQYF. CDR3 sequence (DNA): TGTGCCAGCTCACCACAGGGACAGGGCTACGAGCAGTACTTC.

The chain joins TRBV7-9 to TRBJ2-7; possibly TRBD2 for D (6 bases). The V and J ends lost 8 bases and 5 bases respectively, with 10 bases between them. The germline CDR1 and CDR2 sequences are SEHNR and FQNEAQ (reference sequence). The CDR3 spans 11 residues. The CDR3 sequence: CASRGSHEQYF. CDR3 bases: TGTGCCAGCCGGGGGTCCCACGAGCAGTACTTC.

This clonotype has ten or more counts. The chain has TRBV29-1 and TRBJ1-1; D may be TRBD1 (6 bases). This CDR3 spans 13 amino acids. Germline V gene sequence: CDR1 SQVTM, CDR2 ANQGSEA. The V end lost 1 base, the J end lost 7 bases, and 13 bases lay between the germline ends. CDR3 region: CSVEGTDHDEAFF. CDR3 coding DNA: TGCAGCGTTGAAGGGACAGACCACGATGAAGCTTTCTTT.

There are a few counts of this clonotype. This chain links TRBV20-1 with TRBJ2-2; TRBD2 is a possible D gene (6 bases). The germline V gene encodes CDR1 DFQATT and CDR2 SNEGSKA (reference sequence). The CDR3 sequence is 16 residues long. V shed 3 bases and J shed 0 bases, with 14 bases lying between them. The CDR3 reads CSARDSGEPNTGELFF. For the CDR3, the DNA is TGCAGTGCTAGGGATAGCGGAGAGCCGAACACCGGGGAGCTGTTTTTT.